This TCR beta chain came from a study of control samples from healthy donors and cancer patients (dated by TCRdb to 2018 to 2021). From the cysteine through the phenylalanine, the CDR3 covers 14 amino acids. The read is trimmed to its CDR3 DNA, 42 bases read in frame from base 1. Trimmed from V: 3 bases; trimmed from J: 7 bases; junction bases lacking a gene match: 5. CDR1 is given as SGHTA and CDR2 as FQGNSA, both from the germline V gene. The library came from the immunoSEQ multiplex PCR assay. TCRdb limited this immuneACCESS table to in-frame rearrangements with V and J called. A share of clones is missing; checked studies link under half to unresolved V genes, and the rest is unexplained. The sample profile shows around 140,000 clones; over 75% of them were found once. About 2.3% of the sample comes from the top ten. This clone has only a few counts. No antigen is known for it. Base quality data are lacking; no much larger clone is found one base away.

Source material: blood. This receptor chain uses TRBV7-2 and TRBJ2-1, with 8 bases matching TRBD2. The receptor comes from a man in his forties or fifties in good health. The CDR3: CASSFTSGGNEQFF. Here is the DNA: TGTGCCAGCAGCTTCACTAGCGGAGGGAATGAGCAGTTCTTC. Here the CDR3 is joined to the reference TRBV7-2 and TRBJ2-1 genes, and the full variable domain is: GAGVSQSPSNKVTEKGKDVELRCDPISGHTALYWYRQSLGQGLEFLIYFQGNSAPDKSGLPSDRFSAERTGGSVSTLTIQRTQQEDSAVYLCASSFTSGGNEQFFGPGTRLTVL.